A selection of T cell receptor beta chains follows, all from one sample in a study of OX40 agonist ivuxolimab in advanced cancers. Method: immunoSEQ multiplex PCR; TCRdb's copy keeps in-frame clones and lacks some. This sample has 85,000 to 95,000 clones, with approximately 92% found just once. This specimen was CD4+ or CD8+ T cells sorted from blood, taken in a trial of the OX40 agonist ivuxolimab. The receptors were sampled from an adult with an advanced solid tumor such as melanoma, head and neck, liver or kidney cancer. Each CDR3 is given with its conserved first and last residue. D genes are given only for firm matches. Only some rows state a clone size, as once, few, many or a class for expanded clones.

-,-,TRBV7-2,TRBJ1-2,TGTGCCAGCACCAAGGGCGGGGGCAACTATGGCTACACCTTC,CASTKGGGNYGYTF
TRBD2,once,TRBV18,TRBJ2-7,TGTGCCAGCTCACCGACACCGGGACTAGCGGGCTACGAGCAGTACTTC,CASSPTPGLAGYEQYF
-,few,TRBV2,TRBJ2-7,TGTGCCAGCAGTGATAACGAATACGAGCAGTACTTC,CASSDNEYEQYF
-,few,TRBV2,TRBJ1-1,TGTGCCAGCAGTGAACTCCCTAACACTGAAGCTTTCTTT,CASSELPNTEAFF
-,-,TRBV19,TRBJ1-1,TGTGCCAGTAGTATTCTACAGAGCGGTGAAGCTTTCTTT,CASSILQSGEAFF
-,once,TRBV7-3,TRBJ1-1,TGTGCCAGCAAGATGGGACAGAACACTGAAGCTTTCTTT,CASKMGQNTEAFF
-,few,TRBV18,TRBJ1-2,TGTGCCAGCTCACCACTGCGCGATGCTAACTATGGCTACACCTTC,CASSPLRDANYGYTF
-,few,TRBV28,TRBJ1-5,TGTGCCAGCAGGGACGCCGGGCCAAAACATCAGCCCCAGCATTTT,CASRDAGPKHQPQHF
-,-,TRBV9,TRBJ2-3,TGTGCCAGCAGCGTACAGTACAGGGCCGATACGCAGTATTTT,CASSVQYRADTQYF
TRBD1,-,TRBV28,TRBJ1-1,TGTGCCAGCGGACGACAGGGTTTCGACACTGAAGCTTTCTTT,CASGRQGFDTEAFF
-,once,TRBV29-1,TRBJ1-3,TGCAGCGCATCAGACGTACCCGGAAACACCATATATTTT,CSASDVPGNTIYF
-,-,TRBV27,TRBJ2-4,TGTGCCAGCAGTTTACCACTAGCCAAAAACATTCAGTACTTC,CASSLPLAKNIQYF
TRBD1,-,TRBV7-2,TRBJ1-5,TGTGCCAGCAGCTTATACGGGACAGGGGGTCAGCCCCAGCATTTT,CASSLYGTGGQPQHF
TRBD2,-,TRBV6-1,TRBJ2-1,TGTGCCAGCAGTGATTCCCCACTAGCGGGATACAATGAGCAGTTCTTC,CASSDSPLAGYNEQFF
TRBD1,once,TRBV7-8,TRBJ1-1,TGTGCCAGCAGCCCCGGACAGGCGGGGGGTAGCACTGAAGCTTTCTTT,CASSPGQAGGSTEAFF
TRBD1,-,TRBV6-4,TRBJ1-2,TGTGCCAGCAGTGACTCTACAGGGGGGGCCTTTGGCTACACCTTC,CASSDSTGGAFGYTF
-,-,TRBV5-4,TRBJ1-2,TGTGCCAGCAGCTTACCCGTCACGGGTTTAGGTGGCTACACCTTC,CASSLPVTGLGGYTF
TRBD1,-,TRBV6-5,TRBJ1-1,TGTGCCAGCAGTTACTCGCATCAGGGGGCTGAAGCTTTCTTT,CASSYSHQGAEAFF
TRBD1,-,TRBV19,TRBJ2-7,TGTGCCAGGCCTATGTTCGGACAGGGAGAAACGTACCCTTCCTACGAGCAGTACTTC,CARPMFGQGETYPSYEQYF
TRBD2,-,TRBV27,TRBJ2-5,TGTGCCAGCAGTCTTTCTAGCGGGGGGGTATGGGAGACCCAGTACTTC,CASSLSSGGVWETQYF
TRBD1,-,TRBV19,TRBJ1-1,TGTGCCAGTAGTAAAACCGGGGACAGACCGAACACTGAAGCTTTCTTT,CASSKTGDRPNTEAFF
TRBD1,few,TRBV18,TRBJ2-7,TGTGCCAGCTCGACAGGGGTTTGGGAGCAGTACTTC,CASSTGVWEQYF
TRBD2,-,TRBV19,TRBJ2-5,TGTGCCAGTAGTATCAGGCTAGCGGGAGGGGGAGAGACCCAGTACTTC,CASSIRLAGGGETQYF
TRBD1,-,TRBV9,TRBJ1-6,TGTGCCAGCAGCGTAGACAGGGGTAGGAATTCACCCCTCCACTTT,CASSVDRGRNSPLHF
-,-,TRBV15,TRBJ1-2,TGTGCCACCAGCAGAGATACAGAAACCTATGGCTACACCTTC,CATSRDTETYGYTF
-,once,TRBV19,TRBJ2-5,TGTGCCAGTAGTGTCGGCCTTGGGGAGACCCAGTACTTC,CASSVGLGETQYF
-,-,TRBV4-1,TRBJ1-2,TGCGCCAGCAGCCAAATACGTACAGTAGCTAACTATGGCTACACCTTC,CASSQIRTVANYGYTF
TRBD1,-,TRBV6-5,TRBJ2-7,TGTGCCAGTGAGCTCACGACAGGGGCCCACGAGCAGTACTTC,CASELTTGAHEQYF
-,once,TRBV2,TRBJ1-2,TGTGCCAGCAGTGATTTGGGGGGCAGCGGCTACACCTTC,CASSDLGGSGYTF
-,-,TRBV11-1,TRBJ1-1,TGTGCCAGCAGCTTAGATTATGGCATAGGGGACACTGAAGCTTTCTTT,CASSLDYGIGDTEAFF
-,-,TRBV30,TRBJ1-1,TGTGCTTTTGATAAGGGGAGAGGTGTGAACACTGAAGCTTTCTTT,CAFDKGRGVNTEAFF
-,-,TRBV7-2,TRBJ1-1,TGTGCCAGCAGCTCAGCCACAGCTACCAACACTGAAGCTTTCTTT,CASSSATATNTEAFF
-,-,TRBV29-1,TRBJ1-2,TGCAGCGTTGGTAGCAGGACCTATGGCTACACCTTC,CSVGSRTYGYTF
-,-,TRBV28,TRBJ1-4,TGTGCCAGCAACTATGGGAATCCAACTAATGAAAAACTGTTTTTT,CASNYGNPTNEKLFF
TRBD1,-,TRBV10-3,TRBJ1-1,TGTGCCATCAGTCCCCTGGACAGGGTGGACACTGAAGCTTTCTTT,CAISPLDRVDTEAFF
-,-,TRBV29-1,TRBJ1-1,TGCAGCGTTGACCGAGGTGGGTCCTTTGCGGACACTGAAGCTTTCTTT,CSVDRGGSFADTEAFF
-,-,TRBV15,TRBJ1-5,TGTGCCACCAGCTCTGTTCATAGCAATCAGCCCCAGCATTTT,CATSSVHSNQPQHF
-,-,TRBV7-2,TRBJ1-5,TGTGCCAGCAGCTTTACCAATTTGGGTCAGCCCCAGCATTTT,CASSFTNLGQPQHF
-,-,TRBV28,TRBJ1-1,TGTGCCAGCAGTTTTCTTGCTTATCGGAACACTGAAGCTTTCTTT,CASSFLAYRNTEAFF
TRBD1,-,TRBV5-1,TRBJ2-7,TGCGCCAGCAGCTTGGAGCCAGGGGGCGGCTCCTACGAGCAGTACTTC,CASSLEPGGGSYEQYF
TRBD2,once,TRBV5-6,TRBJ2-1,TGTGCCAGCAGCCTCCCACTGGCGGGAGGCTACAATGAGCAGTTCTTC,CASSLPLAGGYNEQFF
-,-,TRBV19,TRBJ2-6,TGTGCCAGTAGTATAAGGGAGACCTCTGGGGCCAACGTCCTGACTTTC,CASSIRETSGANVLTF
TRBD1,-,TRBV18,TRBJ2-5,TGTGCCAGCTCACCGGTACAGGGGGAGGCGGGTCTGGAGACCCAGTACTTC,CASSPVQGEAGLETQYF
-,-,TRBV14,TRBJ1-4,TGTGCCAGCAGCCAGCCGGGACGCCTCCGCGAAAAACTGTTTTTT,CASSQPGRLREKLFF
TRBD1,once,TRBV28,TRBJ1-4,TGTGCCACCGTCGTGGGACAGGGGAAGGAAAAACTGTTTTTT,CATVVGQGKEKLFF